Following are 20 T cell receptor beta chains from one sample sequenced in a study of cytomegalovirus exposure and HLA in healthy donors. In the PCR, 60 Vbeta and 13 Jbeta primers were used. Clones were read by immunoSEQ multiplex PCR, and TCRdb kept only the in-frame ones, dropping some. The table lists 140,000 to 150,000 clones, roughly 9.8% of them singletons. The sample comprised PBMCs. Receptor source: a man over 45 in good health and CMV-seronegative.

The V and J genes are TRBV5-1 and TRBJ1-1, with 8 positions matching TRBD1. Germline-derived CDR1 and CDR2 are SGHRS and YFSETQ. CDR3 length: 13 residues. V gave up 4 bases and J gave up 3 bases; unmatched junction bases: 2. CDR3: CASSPGQDTEAFF. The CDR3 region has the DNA TGCGCCAGCAGCCCGGGACAGGACACTGAAGCTTTCTTT. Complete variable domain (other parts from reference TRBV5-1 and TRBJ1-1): KAGVTQTPRYLIKTRGQQVTLSCSPISGHRSVSWYQQTPGQGLQFLFEYFSETQRNKGNFPGRFSGRQFSNSRSEMNVSTLELGDSALYLCASSPGQDTEAFFGQGTRLTVV.

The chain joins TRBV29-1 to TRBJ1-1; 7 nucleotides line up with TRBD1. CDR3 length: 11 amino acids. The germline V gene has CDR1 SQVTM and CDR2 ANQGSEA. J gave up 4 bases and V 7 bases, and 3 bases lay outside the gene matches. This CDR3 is CSAHRGTEAFF. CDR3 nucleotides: TGCAGCGCACACAGGGGCACTGAAGCTTTCTTT.

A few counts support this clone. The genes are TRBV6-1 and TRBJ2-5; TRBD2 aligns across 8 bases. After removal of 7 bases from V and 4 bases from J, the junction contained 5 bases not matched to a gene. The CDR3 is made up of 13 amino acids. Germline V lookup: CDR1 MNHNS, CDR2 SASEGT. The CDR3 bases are TGTGCCAGCATCCGGGAGGGCCCAGAGACCCAGTACTTC. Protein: CASIREGPETQYF.

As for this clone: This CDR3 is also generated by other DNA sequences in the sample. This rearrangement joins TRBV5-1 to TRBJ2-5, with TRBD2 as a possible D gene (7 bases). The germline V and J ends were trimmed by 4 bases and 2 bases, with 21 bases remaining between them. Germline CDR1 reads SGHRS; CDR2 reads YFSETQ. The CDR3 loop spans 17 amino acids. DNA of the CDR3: TGCGCCAGCAGCAGGCCCAGAGGGGGGGCCCTACAAGAGACCCAGTACTTC. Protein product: CASSRPRGGALQETQYF.

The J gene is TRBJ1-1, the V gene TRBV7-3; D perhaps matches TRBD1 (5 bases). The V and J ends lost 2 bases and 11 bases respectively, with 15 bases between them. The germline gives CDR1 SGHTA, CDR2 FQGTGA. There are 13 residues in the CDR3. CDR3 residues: CASSLSREGMAFF. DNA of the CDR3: TGTGCCAGCAGCTTATCCCGGGAGGGGATGGCTTTCTTT.

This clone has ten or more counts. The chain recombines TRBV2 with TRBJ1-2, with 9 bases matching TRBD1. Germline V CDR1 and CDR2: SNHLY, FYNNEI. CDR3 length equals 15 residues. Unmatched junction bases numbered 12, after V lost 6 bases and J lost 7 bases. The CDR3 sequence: CASRGGPGQGFGYTF. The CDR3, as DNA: TGTGCCAGCAGGGGGGGTCCGGGACAGGGCTTTGGCTACACCTTC.

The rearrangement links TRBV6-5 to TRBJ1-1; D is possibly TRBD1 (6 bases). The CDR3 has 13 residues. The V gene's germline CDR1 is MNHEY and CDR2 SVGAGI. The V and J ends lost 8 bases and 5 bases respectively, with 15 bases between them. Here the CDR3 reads CASSQGVRTEAFF. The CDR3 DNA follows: TGTGCCAGCTCACAGGGAGTGAGAACTGAAGCTTTCTTT.

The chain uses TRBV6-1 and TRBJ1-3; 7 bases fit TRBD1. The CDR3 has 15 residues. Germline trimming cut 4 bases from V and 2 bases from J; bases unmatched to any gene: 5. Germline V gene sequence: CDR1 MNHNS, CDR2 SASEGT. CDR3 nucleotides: TGTGCCAGCAGTGGACAGGGTTTAACTGGAAACACCATATATTTT. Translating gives CASSGQGLTGNTIYF.

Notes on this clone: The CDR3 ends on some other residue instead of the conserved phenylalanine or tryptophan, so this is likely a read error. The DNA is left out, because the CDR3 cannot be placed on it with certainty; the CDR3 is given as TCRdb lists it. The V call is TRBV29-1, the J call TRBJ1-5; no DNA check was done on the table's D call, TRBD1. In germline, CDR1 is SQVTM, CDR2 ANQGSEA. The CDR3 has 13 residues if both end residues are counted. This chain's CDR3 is CSVEVVRNQPKHL.

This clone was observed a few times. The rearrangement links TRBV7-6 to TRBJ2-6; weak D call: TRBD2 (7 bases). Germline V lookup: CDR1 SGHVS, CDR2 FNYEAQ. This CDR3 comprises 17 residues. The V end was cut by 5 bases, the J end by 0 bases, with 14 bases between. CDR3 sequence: CASSPPGGLSGANVLTF. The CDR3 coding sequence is TGTGCCAGCAGCCCGCCGGGGGGCCTCTCTGGGGCCAACGTCCTGACTTTC.

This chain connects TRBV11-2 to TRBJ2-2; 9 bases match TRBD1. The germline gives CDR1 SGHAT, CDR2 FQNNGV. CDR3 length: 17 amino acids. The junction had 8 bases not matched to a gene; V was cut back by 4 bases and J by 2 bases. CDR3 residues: CASSWPDRGRNTGELFF. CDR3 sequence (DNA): TGTGCCAGCAGCTGGCCGGACAGGGGTAGAAACACCGGGGAGCTGTTTTTT.

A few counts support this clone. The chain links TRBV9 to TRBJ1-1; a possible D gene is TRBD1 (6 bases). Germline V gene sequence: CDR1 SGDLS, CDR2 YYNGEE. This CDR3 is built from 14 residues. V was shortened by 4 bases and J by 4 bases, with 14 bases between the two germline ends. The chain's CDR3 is CASSPQGRGTEAFF. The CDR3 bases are TGTGCCAGCAGCCCCCAGGGGAGGGGCACTGAAGCTTTCTTT.

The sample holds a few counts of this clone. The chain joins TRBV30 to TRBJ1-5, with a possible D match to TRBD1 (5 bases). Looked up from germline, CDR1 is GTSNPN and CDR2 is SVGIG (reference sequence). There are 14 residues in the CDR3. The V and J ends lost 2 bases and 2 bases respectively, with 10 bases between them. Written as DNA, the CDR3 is TGTGCCTGGAGTCCGGGGGTGGGCAATCAGCCCCAGCATTTT. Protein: CAWSPGVGNQPQHF.

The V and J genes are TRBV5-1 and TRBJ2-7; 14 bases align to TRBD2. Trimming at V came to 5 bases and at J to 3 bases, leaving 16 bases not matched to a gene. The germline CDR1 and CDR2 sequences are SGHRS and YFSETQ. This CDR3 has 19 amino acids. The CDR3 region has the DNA TGCGCCAGCAGTCGGGGACTAGCGGGGGCCGGGGTGGAGGTCTACGAGCAGTACTTC. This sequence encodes CASSRGLAGAGVEVYEQYF. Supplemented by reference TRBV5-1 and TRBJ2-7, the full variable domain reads KAGVTQTPRYLIKTRGQQVTLSCSPISGHRSVSWYQQTPGQGLQFLFEYFSETQRNKGNFPGRFSGRQFSNSRSEMNVSTLELGDSALYLCASSRGLAGAGVEVYEQYFGPGTRLTVT.

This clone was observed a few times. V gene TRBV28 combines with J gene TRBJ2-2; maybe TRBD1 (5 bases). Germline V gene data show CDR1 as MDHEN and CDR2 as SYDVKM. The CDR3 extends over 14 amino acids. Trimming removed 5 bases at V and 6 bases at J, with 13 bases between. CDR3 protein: CASSDTGPSGELFF. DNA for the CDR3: TGTGCCAGCAGTGACACAGGTCCTTCCGGGGAGCTGTTTTTT.

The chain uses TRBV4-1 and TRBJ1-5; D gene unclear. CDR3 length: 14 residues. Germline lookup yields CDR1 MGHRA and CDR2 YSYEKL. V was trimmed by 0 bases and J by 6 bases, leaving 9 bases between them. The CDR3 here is CASSQDPGGQPQHF. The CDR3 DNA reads TGCGCCAGCAGCCAAGACCCGGGAGGTCAGCCCCAGCATTTT.

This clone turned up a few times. CDR3 region: CASSLGWGVFSSYTF. The CDR3 region has the DNA TGTGCCAGCAGTTTAGGATGGGGGGTCTTCAGTAGCTACACCTTC. The chain recombines TRBV28 with TRBJ1-2, with D perhaps TRBD1 (5 bases). CDR1 and CDR2 (germline): MDHEN, SYDVKM. This CDR3 has 15 residues. The germline V and J ends were trimmed by 2 bases and 9 bases, with 19 bases remaining between them.

CDR3: CASSRGNQETQYF. The DNA of the CDR3 is TGTGCCAGCAGCCGAGGAAACCAAGAGACCCAGTACTTC. The J gene is TRBJ2-5, the V gene TRBV7-3; D gene uncertain. Trimming shortened V by 5 bases and J by 0 bases, and 7 bases separated the two germline ends. The CDR3 loop spans 13 amino acids. Germline V CDR1 and CDR2: SGHTA, FQGTGA.

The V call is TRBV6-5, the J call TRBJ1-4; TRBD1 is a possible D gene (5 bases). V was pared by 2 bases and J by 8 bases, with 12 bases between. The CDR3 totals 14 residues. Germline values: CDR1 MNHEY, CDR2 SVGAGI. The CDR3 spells CASSYAREGEKLFF. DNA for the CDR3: TGTGCCAGCAGTTACGCCCGGGAGGGGGAAAAACTGTTTTTT.

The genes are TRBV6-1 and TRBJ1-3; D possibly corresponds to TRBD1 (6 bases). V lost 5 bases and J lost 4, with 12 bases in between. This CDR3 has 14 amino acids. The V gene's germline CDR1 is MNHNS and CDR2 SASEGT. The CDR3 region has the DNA TGTGCCAGCAGTTTACGGGGGGCGGGAAACACCATATATTTT. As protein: CASSLRGAGNTIYF.